One TCR beta chain is described in this entry. Its target is not known. Sequencing used immunoSEQ multiplex PCR; TCRdb keeps in-frame clones, though not all of them. This table holds around 130,000 clones, over 90% found once. J gave up 5 bases and V 3 bases, and 14 bases lay outside the gene matches. The CDR3 is made up of 17 amino acids. Per germline, CDR1 MNHNS and CDR2 SASEGT. This sample is drawn from a study of T cell responses to AZD1222 COVID-19 vaccine. General study results and limits: Breadth and depth of Spike-specific TCRs rose after two AZD1222 doses. White British people made up most donors, females outnumbered males, and clonal diversity was possibly underestimated. Scientists sampled the repertoires only once the peak T cell response had passed. Among AZD1222 vaccinees, only five or six were seropositive at baseline.

The specimen was peripheral blood, collected on day 0 of AZD1222 vaccination. The chain joins TRBV6-1 to TRBJ1-2; TRBD1 aligns across 8 bases. This TCR was sampled from an adult in good health. The chain's CDR3 is CASSEAEPGQVGYGYTF. DNA of the CDR3: TGTGCCAGCAGTGAGGCTGAACCGGGACAGGTAGGTTATGGCTACACCTTC.